This T cell receptor beta chain was sequenced in a study of T cell changes during pregnancy in multiple sclerosis (dated by TCRdb to between 2018 and 2021). Looking at the study overall: Changes in the T cell repertoire over the course of pregnancy were examined in this study in women with multiple sclerosis.

Worth noting for this clone: Its antigen is not yet known. Qualities for individual bases were not recorded, and no much larger clone is one base off.

The method behind the library was the immunoSEQ multiplex PCR assay. TCRdb stores this immuneACCESS table with in-frame sequences only. Part of the clones is absent; in the studies checked, under half of the shortfall reflects unresolved V genes, and no reason is known for the rest. In all, the sample holds about 77,000 clones, and approximately 89% of those were seen once. The ten largest make up under 2.5% of the sample. CDR1 and CDR2 are drawn from the germline V gene: MNHNS, SASEGT. V lost 7 bases and J lost 4 bases, and the count of bases not matched to a germline gene is 6. The CDR3 runs 14 amino acids, cysteine and phenylalanine included. CDR3 DNA is the only sequence kept; it has 42 bases, read in frame from the first base.

The chain is encoded by TRBV6-1 joined to TRBJ2-3, and 9 junctional nucleotides match TRBD2. The sample here was peripheral blood, taken before pregnancy. The sequence was collected from a female donor with multiple sclerosis, enrolled in a pregnancy study. The CDR3 here reads CASTQGGGADTQYF. In nucleotide form, the sequence is TGTGCCAGCACCCAAGGCGGGGGGGCAGATACGCAGTATTTT.